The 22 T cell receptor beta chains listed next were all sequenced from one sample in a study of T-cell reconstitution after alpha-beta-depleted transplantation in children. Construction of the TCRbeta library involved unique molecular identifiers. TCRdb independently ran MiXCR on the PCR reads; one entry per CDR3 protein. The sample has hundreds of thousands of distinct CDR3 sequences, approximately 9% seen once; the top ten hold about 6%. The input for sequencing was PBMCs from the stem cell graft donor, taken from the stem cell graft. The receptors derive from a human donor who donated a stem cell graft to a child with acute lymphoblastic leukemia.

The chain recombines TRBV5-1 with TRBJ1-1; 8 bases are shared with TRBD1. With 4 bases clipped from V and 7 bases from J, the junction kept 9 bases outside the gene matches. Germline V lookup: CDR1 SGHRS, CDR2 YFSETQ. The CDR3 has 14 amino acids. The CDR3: CASSPDREWIEAFF. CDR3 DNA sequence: TGCGCCAGCAGCCCGGACAGGGAATGGATTGAAGCTTTCTTT.

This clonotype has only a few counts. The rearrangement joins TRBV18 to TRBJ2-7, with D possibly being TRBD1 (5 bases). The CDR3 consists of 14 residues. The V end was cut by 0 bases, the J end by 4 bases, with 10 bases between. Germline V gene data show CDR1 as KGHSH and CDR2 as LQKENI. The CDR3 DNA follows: TGTGCCAGCTCACCACCGTCAAAGGGGTACGAGCAGTACTTC. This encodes CASSPPSKGYEQYF.

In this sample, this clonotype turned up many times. The CDR3 reads CSVEGDRGNTIYF. The CDR3 DNA reads as TGCAGCGTTGAAGGGGACCGTGGAAACACCATATATTTT. The gene calls are TRBV29-1 and TRBJ1-3; D is perhaps TRBD1 (5 bases). Trimming pared 1 base from V and 3 bases from J, leaving 7 bases between. CDR1 is SQVTM, CDR2 ANQGSEA, per germline. The CDR3 extends over 13 amino acids.

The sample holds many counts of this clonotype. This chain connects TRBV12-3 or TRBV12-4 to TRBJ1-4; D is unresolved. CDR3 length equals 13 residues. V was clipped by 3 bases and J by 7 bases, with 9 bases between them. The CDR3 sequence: CASSLSAAEKLFF. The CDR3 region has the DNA TGTGCCAGCAGTTTGTCCGCGGCTGAAAAACTGTTTTTT.

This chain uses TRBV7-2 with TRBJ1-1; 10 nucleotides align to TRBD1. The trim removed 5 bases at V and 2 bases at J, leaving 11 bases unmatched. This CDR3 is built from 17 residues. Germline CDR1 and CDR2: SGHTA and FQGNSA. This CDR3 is CASSLSGTGALNTEAFF. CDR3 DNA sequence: TGTGCCAGCAGCCTTTCCGGGACAGGGGCTTTAAACACTGAAGCTTTCTTT.

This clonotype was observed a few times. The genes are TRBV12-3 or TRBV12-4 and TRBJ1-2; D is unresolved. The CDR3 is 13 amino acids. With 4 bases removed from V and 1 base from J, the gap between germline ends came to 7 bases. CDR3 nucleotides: TGTGCCAGCAGTTGGATGAGTAACTATGGCTACACCTTC. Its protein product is CASSWMSNYGYTF.

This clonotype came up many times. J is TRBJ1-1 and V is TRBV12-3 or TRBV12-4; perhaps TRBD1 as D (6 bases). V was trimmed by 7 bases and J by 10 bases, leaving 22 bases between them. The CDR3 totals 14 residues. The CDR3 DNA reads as TGTGCCAGCACCGGTCAATGGGGGGGGCCGGGAGCTTTCTTT. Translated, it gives CASTGQWGGPGAFF.

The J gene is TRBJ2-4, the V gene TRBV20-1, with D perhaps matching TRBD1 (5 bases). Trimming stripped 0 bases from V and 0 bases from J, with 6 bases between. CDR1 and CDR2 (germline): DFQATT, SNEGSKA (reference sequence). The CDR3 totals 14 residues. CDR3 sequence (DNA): TGCAGTGCTAGAGACGGACAAGCCAAAAACATTCAGTACTTC. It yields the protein CSARDGQAKNIQYF.

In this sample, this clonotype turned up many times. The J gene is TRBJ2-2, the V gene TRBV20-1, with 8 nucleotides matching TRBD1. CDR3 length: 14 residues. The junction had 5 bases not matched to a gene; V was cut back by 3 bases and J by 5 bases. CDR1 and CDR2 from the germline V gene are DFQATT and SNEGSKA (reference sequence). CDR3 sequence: CSASRGRRTGELFF. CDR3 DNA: TGCAGTGCTAGCAGGGGGCGAAGAACCGGGGAGCTGTTTTTT.

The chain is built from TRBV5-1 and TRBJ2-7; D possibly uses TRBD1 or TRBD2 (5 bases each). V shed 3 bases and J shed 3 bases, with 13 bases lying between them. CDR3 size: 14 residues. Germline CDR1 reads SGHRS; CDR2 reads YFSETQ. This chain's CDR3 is CASSYTGTSYEQYF. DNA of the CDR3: TGCGCCAGCAGCTACACCGGGACCAGCTACGAGCAGTACTTC.

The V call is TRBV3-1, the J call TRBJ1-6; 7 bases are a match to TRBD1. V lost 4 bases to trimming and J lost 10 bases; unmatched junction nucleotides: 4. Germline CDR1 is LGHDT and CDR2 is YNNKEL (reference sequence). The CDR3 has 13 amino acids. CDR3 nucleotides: TGTGCCAGCAGCCTCAACAGGGGATCACCCCTCCACTTT. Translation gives CASSLNRGSPLHF.

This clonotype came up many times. The CDR3 DNA sequence: TGCAGTGCTAGAGGGGGCGGGAACACTGAAGCTTTCTTT. Residues: CSARGGGNTEAFF. This chain joins TRBV20-1 and TRBJ1-1, with D perhaps matching TRBD1 (5 bases). The CDR3 is made up of 13 amino acids. Deletions cut 1 base from V and 1 base from J, with 7 bases between. Germline-derived CDR1 and CDR2 are DFQATT and SNEGSKA (reference sequence).

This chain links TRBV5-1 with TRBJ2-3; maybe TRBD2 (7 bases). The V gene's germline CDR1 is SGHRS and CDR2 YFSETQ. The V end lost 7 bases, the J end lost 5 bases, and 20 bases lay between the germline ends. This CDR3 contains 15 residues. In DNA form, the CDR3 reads TGCGCCAGCTTCCCCGAGGGGGGGGCCCGAGATACGCAGTATTTT. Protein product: CASFPEGGARDTQYF.

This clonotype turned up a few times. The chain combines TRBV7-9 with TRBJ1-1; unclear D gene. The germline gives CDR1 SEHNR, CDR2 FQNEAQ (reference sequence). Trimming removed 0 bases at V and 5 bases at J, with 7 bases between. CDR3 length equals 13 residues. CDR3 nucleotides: TGTGCCAGCAGCTTAGCGGGTTTGACTGAAGCTTTCTTT. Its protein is CASSLAGLTEAFF.

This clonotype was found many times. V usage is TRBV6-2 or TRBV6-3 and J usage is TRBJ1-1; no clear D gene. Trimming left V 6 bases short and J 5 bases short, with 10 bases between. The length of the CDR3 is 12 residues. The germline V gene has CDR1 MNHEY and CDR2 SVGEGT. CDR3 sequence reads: CASSELRTEAFF. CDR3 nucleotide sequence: TGTGCCAGCAGCGAGCTGCGTACTGAAGCTTTCTTT.

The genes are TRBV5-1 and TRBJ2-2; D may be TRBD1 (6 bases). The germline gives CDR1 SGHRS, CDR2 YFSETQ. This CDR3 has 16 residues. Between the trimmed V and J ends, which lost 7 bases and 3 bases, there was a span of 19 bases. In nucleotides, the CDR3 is TGCGCCAGCTCCAGGGGCGGCAGGGCGGACACCGGGGAGCTGTTTTTT. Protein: CASSRGGRADTGELFF.

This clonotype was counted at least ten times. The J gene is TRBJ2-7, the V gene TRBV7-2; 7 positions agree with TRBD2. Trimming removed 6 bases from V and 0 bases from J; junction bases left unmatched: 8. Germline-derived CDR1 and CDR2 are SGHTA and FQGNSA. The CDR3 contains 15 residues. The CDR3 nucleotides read TGTGCCAGCAGACCAAGCGGGGTGAGCTCCTACGAGCAGTACTTC. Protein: CASRPSGVSSYEQYF.

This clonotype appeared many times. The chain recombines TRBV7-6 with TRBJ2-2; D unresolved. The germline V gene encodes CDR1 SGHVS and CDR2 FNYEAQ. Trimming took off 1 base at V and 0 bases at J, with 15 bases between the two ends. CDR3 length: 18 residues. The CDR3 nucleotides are TGTGCCAGCAGCTTAGGACCGGCGCATAGTTCGAACACCGGGGAGCTGTTTTTT. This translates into CASSLGPAHSSNTGELFF. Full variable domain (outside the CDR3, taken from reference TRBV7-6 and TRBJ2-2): GAGVSQSPRYKVTKRGQDVALRCDPISGHVSLYWYRQALGQGPEFLTYFNYEAQQDKSGLPNDRFSAERPEGSISTLTIQRTEQRDSAMYRCASSLGPAHSSNTGELFFGEGSRLTVL.

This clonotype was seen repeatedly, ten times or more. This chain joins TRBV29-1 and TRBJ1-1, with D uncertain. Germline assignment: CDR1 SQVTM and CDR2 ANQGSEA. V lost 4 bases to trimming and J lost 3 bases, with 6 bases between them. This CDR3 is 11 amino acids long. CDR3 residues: CSVVGHTEAFF. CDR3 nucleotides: TGCAGCGTTGTTGGGCACACTGAAGCTTTCTTT.

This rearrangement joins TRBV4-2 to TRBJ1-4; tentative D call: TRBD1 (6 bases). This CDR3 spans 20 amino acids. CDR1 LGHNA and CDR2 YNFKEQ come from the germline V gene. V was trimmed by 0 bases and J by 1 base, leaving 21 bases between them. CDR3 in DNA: TGTGCCAGCAGCCAAGACGACCGGAGGTGGGGGGCAGGAACTAATGAAAAACTGTTTTTT. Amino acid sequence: CASSQDDRRWGAGTNEKLFF.

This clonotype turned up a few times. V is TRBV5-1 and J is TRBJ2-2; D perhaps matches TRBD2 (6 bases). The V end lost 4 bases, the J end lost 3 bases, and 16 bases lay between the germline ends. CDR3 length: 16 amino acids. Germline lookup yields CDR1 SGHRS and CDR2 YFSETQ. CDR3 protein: CASSALGGADTGELFF. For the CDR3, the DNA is TGCGCCAGCAGCGCCTTGGGCGGGGCCGACACCGGGGAGCTGTTTTTT.

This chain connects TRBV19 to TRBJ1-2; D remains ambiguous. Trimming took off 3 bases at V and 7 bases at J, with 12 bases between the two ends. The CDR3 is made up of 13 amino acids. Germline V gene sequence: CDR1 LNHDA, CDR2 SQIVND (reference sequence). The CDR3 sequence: CASSILEGSGYTF. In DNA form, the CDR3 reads TGTGCCAGTAGTATTTTGGAGGGAAGTGGCTACACCTTC.